The rows below give T cell receptor beta chains drawn from one sample of a study of beta chain features in type 1 diabetes. Here immunoSEQ multiplex PCR was the method, and the copy in TCRdb shows in-frame clones only, minus some. The profile shows around 250,000 clones, about 14% of them singletons. The specimen was naive CD4+ T cells from blood. All receptors derive from a man aged 30-40 years with type 1 diabetes. Both conserved end residues are part of each CDR3. The order of the fields is clone size, V gene, D gene, J gene, CDR3 DNA, CDR3 protein. A D gene is named only where the DNA matches it firmly. A clone size is listed for some rows: how often the clone was seen (once, few, many), or a class if it is expanded.

-	TRBV7-9	TRBD1	TRBJ2-6	TGTGCCAGCACCCGGGGGACAGGCTCTGGGGCCAACGTCCTGACTTTC	CASTRGTGSGANVLTF
once	TRBV10-1	-	TRBJ2-3	TGCGCCAGCAGTGAAGTCCAGGCCTCAGATACGCAGTATTTT	CASSEVQASDTQYF
few	TRBV29-1	-	TRBJ2-1	TGCAGCGTTGAGCCTAGCGTCTCCTACAATGAGCAGTTCTTC	CSVEPSVSYNEQFF
-	TRBV7-9	-	TRBJ1-3	TGTGCCAGCAGCTTAGCGGGCAGCTTCTCTGGAAACACCATATATTTT	CASSLAGSFSGNTIYF
few	TRBV11-1	-	TRBJ2-5	TGTGCCAGCAGCTTTAAGAGTACCCAAGAGACCCAGTACTTC	CASSFKSTQETQYF
-	TRBV19	TRBD1	TRBJ1-2	TGTGCCAGTATTACCGGGACAGGGGACTATGGCTACACCTTC	CASITGTGDYGYTF
few	TRBV4-1	-	TRBJ2-3	TGCGCCAGCAGCCAAGAGCTAGCCGGAGATACGCAGTATTTT	CASSQELAGDTQYF
-	TRBV5-1	-	TRBJ2-5	TGCGCCAGCAGCCAGGACAGCCAAGAGACCCAGTACTTC	CASSQDSQETQYF
few	TRBV6-1	-	TRBJ2-1	TGTGCCAGCAGGAGCCTAAACGGGAATGAGCAGTTCTTC	CASRSLNGNEQFF
-	TRBV9	-	TRBJ2-6	TGTGCCAGCAGCGGGGGGCTCTCTGGGGCCAACGTCCTGACTTTC	CASSGGLSGANVLTF
-	TRBV30	-	TRBJ2-3	TGTGCCTGGAGTGTTTCATCGCGGTGGCCTGCACCAGATACGCAGTATTTT	CAWSVSSRWPAPDTQYF
-	TRBV5-6	-	TRBJ1-2	TGTGCCAGCAGCTTCCGGGACTCGAAGGGCTACACCTTC	CASSFRDSKGYTF
few	TRBV7-2	-	TRBJ2-2	TGTGCCAGCAGCAACAGTCCCGTGGCGGGGAACACCGGGGAGCTGTTTTTT	CASSNSPVAGNTGELFF